This T cell receptor (beta chain) is drawn from a study of blood T cells in healthy people across ages. PCR was performed a second time for about 6 to 12 cycles using a sample-barcoded 5' primer and a J-beta primer mix. A template-switch adaptor with 12 random nucleotides tagged each cDNA molecule. TCRdb used MiXCR to reprocess the 5' RACE reads, holding one entry per CDR3 protein. This table holds 2 million or so distinct CDR3 sequences, 49% found once. V was cut by 0 bases and J by 0 bases, with 11 bases left in between. Germline assignment: CDR1 DFQATT and CDR2 SNEGSKA (reference sequence). The CDR3 covers 15 residues. The authors isolated at least 6.5 million PBMCs per sample.

The receptor comes from a woman in her thirties or forties in good health. The rearrangement links TRBV20-1 to TRBJ1-2, with D perhaps TRBD1 (5 bases). The sequencing sample was made of blood. This chain's CDR3 is CSARENGASNYGYTF. CDR3 nucleotide sequence: TGCAGTGCTAGAGAAAATGGGGCCTCTAACTATGGCTACACCTTC.